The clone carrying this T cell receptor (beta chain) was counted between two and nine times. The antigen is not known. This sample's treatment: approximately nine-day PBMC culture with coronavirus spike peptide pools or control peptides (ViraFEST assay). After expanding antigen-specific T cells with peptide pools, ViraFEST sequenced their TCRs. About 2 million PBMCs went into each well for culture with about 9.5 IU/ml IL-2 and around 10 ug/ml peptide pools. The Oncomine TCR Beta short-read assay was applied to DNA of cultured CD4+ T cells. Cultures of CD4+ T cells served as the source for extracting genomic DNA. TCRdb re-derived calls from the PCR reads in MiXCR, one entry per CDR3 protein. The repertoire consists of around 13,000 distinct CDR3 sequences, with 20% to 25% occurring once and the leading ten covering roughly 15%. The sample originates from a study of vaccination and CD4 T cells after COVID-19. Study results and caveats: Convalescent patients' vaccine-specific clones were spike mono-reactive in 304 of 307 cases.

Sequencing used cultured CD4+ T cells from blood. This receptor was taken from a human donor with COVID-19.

CDR3 loop: CASSFTQSANYGYTF. The CDR3 bases are TGTGCCAGCAGTTTTACACAGAGCGCTAACTATGGCTACACCTTC. V usage is TRBV2 and J usage is TRBJ1-2; D not resolved. CDR3 length: 15 amino acids. Looked up from germline, CDR1 is SNHLY and CDR2 is FYNNEI. V was trimmed by 5 bases and J by 0 bases, leaving 13 bases between them.